These 3 T cell receptor beta chains originate from one sample sequenced in a study of blood T cell repertoires in COVID-19. Sequenced by immunoSEQ multiplex PCR; TCRdb stores in-frame clones only, minus some. Of tens of thousands of clones in the sample, about 88% were seen once. The source material was peripheral blood. All receptors derive from a man aged 70 or older with active or convalescent COVID-19.

The chain combines TRBV3-1 (or the pseudogene TRBV3-2) with TRBJ1-1; TRBD1 aligns across 11 bases. CDR3 length: 15 amino acids. CDR1 and CDR2 (germline): LGHDT, YNNKEL (reference sequence). The V segment lost 2 bases and the J segment 4 bases; nucleotides outside the gene matches: 3. The CDR3 region has the DNA TGTGCCAGCAGCCAAACCGGGACAGGGGGCACTGAAGCTTTCTTT. As protein: CASSQTGTGGTEAFF.

The V call is TRBV19, the J call TRBJ2-2; D perhaps matches TRBD2 (5 bases). The CDR3 is 17 residues long. V was trimmed by 6 bases and J by 5 bases, leaving 22 bases between them. Germline loops: CDR1 LNHDA, CDR2 SQIVND (reference sequence). The CDR3 reads CASRNPGSNSRTGELFF. In nucleotides, the CDR3 is TGTGCCAGTAGGAACCCGGGATCCAACTCGAGGACCGGGGAGCTGTTTTTT.

Written as DNA, the CDR3 is TGTGCCAGTAGTCTACCAGGGCCCTTCAACTATGGCTACACCTTC. Its translation is CASSLPGPFNYGYTF. The chain is built from TRBV19 and TRBJ1-2; TRBD1 is a possible D gene (5 bases). CDR3 length equals 15 residues. The V gene lost 5 bases and the J gene lost 2 bases, with 15 bases spanning the gap. CDR1 and CDR2 from the germline V gene are LNHDA and SQIVND (reference sequence).